This note documents a single T cell receptor (beta chain) sequence. The record originates from a study of T cells expressing NK-cell markers. Study-wide context: Eight donors were sequenced, of whom seven were HCMV-seropositive, while the remaining one was HCMV-seronegative.

TCRdb processed the 5' RACE reads again and assigns one entry to each CDR3 protein, with no DNA. This sample's table has some 410,000 distinct CDR3 sequences. This CDR3 contains 13 residues. Germline-derived CDR1 and CDR2 are DFQATT and SNEGSKA (reference sequence). The sequenced material came from blood T cells: a sorted CD56 or NKG2C T cell subset, CD4+ or CD8+ T cells, or bulk PBMC T cells (not recorded which). This receptor was identified in a woman aged 18 to 75 in good health. The gene calls are TRBV20-1 and TRBJ1-6. The CDR3 here is CSARDRRNSPLHF.